This TCR beta chain was sequenced in a study of healthy donors' naive CD4 and CD8 T cells. Germline lookup yields CDR1 SGHRS and CDR2 YFSETQ. The CDR3 runs to 14 residues. TCR libraries were built from approximately 520 ng of total RNA by linear amplification. Authors' processing steps: From about five healthy donors, some 80,000 rearranged TCR alpha transcripts were sequenced. TCRdb analysed the reads with MiXCR anew, one entry per CDR3 protein. These V and J calls originate from TCRdb's pipeline instead of the authors' own analysis. The sample includes about 180,000 distinct CDR3 sequences, under 85% of them seen just once. Note on this clonotype: The junction shows a germline mismatch at one end, possibly a read error.

V is TRBV5-1 and J is TRBJ2-7; D is ambiguous. The sequenced sample was naive CD4+ and CD8+ T cells sorted from blood, pooled from several donors. The TCR originated in a pool of human donors in good health; the sample pools cells from several healthy donors. The CDR3 coding sequence is TGCGCCAGCAGCTTGCAGGTTTCTTCCTACGGGCAGTACTTC. This sequence encodes CASSLQVSSYGQYF.